One T cell receptor beta chain is described in this entry. Its matching antigen is unknown. Clones were read by immunoSEQ multiplex PCR, and TCRdb kept only the in-frame ones, dropping some. The data contain approximately 100,000 clones, about 90% of them singletons. The CDR3 is 15 amino acids. The germline V gene encodes CDR1 LNHDA and CDR2 SQIVND (reference sequence). J gave up 7 bases and V 7 bases, and 13 bases lay outside the gene matches. This sample is drawn from a study of T cell responses to AZD1222 COVID-19 vaccine. General study points: Just 5 or 6 AZD1222 recipients tested seropositive at baseline.

The sequencing here drew on peripheral blood, taken on day 0 of AZD1222 vaccination. The receptor was derived from an adult in good health. This chain joins TRBV19 and TRBJ2-5; 9 bases agree with TRBD2. The chain's CDR3 is CASTPSLAGTGTQYF. In DNA, the CDR3 is TGTGCCAGTACCCCAAGCCTAGCGGGGACCGGGACCCAGTACTTC.